The source of this T cell receptor (beta chain) is a study of identifying expanded T cells in peripheral blood. Regarding the study as a whole: Two-week clone count variance significantly increased as total template count grew. Technical replicates showed around 1.2 changed clones; approximately 2 weeks about 16.4; four weeks 19.

Trimming removed 7 bases at V and 0 bases at J, with 4 bases between. The CDR3 covers 11 residues. Germline assignment: CDR1 SQVTM and CDR2 ANQGSEA. The assay was immunoSEQ multiplex PCR, and TCRdb's table has in-frame clones only and misses some. The table shows more than 85,000 clones, with approximately 90% occurring only once. Healthy donors had no documented immune events, such as infections, while sampled. Note on this clone: Its antigen remains unidentified.

Material: blood. This chain links TRBV29-1 with TRBJ1-3; D remains unclear. The TCR comes from a person aged 18 to 75 in good health. The CDR3 region has the DNA TGCAGCGCTACCTCTGGAAACACCATATATTTT. This translates into CSATSGNTIYF.